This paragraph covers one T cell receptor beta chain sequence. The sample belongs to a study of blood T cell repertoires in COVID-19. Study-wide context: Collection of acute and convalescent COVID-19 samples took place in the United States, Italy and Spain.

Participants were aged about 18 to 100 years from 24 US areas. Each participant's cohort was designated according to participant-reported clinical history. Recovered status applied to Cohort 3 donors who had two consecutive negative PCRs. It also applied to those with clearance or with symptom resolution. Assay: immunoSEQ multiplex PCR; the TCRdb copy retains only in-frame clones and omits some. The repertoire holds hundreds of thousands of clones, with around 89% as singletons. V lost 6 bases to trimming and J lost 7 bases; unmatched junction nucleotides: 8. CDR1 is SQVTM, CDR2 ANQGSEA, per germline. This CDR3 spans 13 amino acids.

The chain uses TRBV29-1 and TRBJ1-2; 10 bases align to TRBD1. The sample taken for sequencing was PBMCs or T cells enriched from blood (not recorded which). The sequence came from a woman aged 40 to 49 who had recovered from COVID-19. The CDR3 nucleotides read TGCAGCGTCCGACAGGGGGCGTCTGGTGGCTACACCTTC. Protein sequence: CSVRQGASGGYTF.